This T cell receptor beta chain was sequenced in a study of blood T cell repertoires in COVID-19. Clones were read by immunoSEQ multiplex PCR, and TCRdb kept only the in-frame ones, dropping some. The data show hundreds of thousands of clones, 86% seen once. Germline V gene data show CDR1 as SGHAT and CDR2 as FQNNGV. Trimming left V 1 base short and J 3 bases short, with 13 bases between. This CDR3 comprises 15 residues. The chain couples TRBV11-2 to TRBJ2-7; maybe TRBD2 (6 bases). The origin of this receptor is an older woman who had recovered from COVID-19. The sample taken for sequencing was peripheral blood. CDR3 in amino acids: CASSLGRGPIYEQYF. The CDR3 coding sequence is TGTGCCAGCAGCTTAGGGCGGGGTCCCATCTACGAGCAGTACTTC.